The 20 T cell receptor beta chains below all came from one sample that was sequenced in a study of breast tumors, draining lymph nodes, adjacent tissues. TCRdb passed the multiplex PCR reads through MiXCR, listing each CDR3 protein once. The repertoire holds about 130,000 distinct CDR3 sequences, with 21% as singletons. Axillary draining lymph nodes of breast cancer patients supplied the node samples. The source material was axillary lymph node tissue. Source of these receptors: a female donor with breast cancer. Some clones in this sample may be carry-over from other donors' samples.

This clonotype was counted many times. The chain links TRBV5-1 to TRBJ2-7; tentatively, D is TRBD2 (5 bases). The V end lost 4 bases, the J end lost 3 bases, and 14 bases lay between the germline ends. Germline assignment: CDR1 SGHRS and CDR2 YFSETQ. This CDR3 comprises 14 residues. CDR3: CASSPDPADYEQYF. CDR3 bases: TGCGCCAGCAGCCCAGACCCAGCGGACTACGAGCAGTACTTC. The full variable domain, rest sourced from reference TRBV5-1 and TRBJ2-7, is KAGVTQTPRYLIKTRGQQVTLSCSPISGHRSVSWYQQTPGQGLQFLFEYFSETQRNKGNFPGRFSGRQFSNSRSEMNVSTLELGDSALYLCASSPDPADYEQYFGPGTRLTVT.

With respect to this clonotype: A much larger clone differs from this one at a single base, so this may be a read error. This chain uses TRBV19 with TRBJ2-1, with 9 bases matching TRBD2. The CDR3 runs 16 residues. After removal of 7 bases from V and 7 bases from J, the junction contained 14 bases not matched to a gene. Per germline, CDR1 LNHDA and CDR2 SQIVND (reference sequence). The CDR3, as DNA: TGTGCCAGTAATCCGGTAAGGGGAGCGGGAGGTAATGAGCAGTTCTTC. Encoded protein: CASNPVRGAGGNEQFF.

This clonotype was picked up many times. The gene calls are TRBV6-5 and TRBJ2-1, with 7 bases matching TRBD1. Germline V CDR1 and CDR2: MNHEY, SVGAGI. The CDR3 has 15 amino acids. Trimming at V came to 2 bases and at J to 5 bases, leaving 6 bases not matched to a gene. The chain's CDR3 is CASSYHGQANNEQFF. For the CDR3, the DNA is TGTGCCAGCAGTTACCATGGACAGGCGAACAATGAGCAGTTCTTC.

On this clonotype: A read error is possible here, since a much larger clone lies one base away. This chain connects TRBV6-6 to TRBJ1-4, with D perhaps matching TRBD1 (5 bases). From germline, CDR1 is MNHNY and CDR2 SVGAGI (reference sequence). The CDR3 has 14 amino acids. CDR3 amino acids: CASRSGTTNGKLFF. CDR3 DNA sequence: TGTGCCAGCAGATCAGGGACTACTAATGGAAAACTGTTTTTT.

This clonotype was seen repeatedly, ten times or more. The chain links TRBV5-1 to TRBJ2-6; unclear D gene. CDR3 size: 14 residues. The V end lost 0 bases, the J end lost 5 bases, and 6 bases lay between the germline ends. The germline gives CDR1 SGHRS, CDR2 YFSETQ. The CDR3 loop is CASSLDVRANVLTF. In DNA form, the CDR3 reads TGCGCCAGCAGCTTGGATGTAAGGGCCAACGTCCTGACTTTC.

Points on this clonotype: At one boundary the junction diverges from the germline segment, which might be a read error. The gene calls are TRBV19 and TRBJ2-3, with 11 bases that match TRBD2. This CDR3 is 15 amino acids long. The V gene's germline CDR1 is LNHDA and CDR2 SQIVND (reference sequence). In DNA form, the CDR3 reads TGTGCCAGTAGCCTACTAGCGGGAGACACAGATACGCGGTATTTT. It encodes CASSLLAGDTDTRYF.

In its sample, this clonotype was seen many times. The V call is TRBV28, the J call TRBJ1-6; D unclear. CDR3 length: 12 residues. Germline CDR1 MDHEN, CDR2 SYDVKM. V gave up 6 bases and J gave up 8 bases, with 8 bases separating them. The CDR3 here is CASRNLDSPLHF. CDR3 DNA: TGTGCCAGCAGGAATTTGGATTCACCCCTCCACTTT.

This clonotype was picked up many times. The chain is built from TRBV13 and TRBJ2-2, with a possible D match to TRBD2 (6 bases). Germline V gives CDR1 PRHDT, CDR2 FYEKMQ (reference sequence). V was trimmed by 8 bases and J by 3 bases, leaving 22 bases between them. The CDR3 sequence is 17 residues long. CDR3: CASGPPAGGGDTGELFF. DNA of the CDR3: TGTGCCAGCGGCCCCCCCGCCGGGGGAGGCGACACCGGGGAGCTGTTTTTT.

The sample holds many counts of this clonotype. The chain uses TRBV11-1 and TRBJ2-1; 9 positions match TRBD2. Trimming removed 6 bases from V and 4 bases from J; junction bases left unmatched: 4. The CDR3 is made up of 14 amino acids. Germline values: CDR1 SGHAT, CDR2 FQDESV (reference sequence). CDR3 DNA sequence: TGTGCCAGCAGGAGACTAGCGGTTTACAATGAGCAGTTCTTC. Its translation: CASRRLAVYNEQFF.

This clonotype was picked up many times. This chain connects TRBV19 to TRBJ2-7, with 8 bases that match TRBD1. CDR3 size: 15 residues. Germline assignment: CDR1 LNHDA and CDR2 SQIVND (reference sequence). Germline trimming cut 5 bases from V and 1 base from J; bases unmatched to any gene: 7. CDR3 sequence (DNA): TGTGCCAGTAGTTTCGCAGGGGGCAAGTCCTACGAGCAGTACTTC. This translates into CASSFAGGKSYEQYF.

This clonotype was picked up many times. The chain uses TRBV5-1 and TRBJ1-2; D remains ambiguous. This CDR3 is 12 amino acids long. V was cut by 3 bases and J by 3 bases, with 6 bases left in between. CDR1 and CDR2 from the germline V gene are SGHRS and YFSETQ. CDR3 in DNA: TGCGCCAGCAGCTCAACGGACTATGGCTACACCTTC. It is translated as CASSSTDYGYTF.

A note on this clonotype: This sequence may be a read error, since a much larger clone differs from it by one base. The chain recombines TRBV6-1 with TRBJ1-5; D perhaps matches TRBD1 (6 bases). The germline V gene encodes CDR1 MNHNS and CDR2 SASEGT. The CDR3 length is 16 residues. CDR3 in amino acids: CASSERQESPNQRQHF. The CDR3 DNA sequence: TGTGCCAGCAGTGAAAGACAGGAATCCCCCAATCAGCGCCAGCATTTT.

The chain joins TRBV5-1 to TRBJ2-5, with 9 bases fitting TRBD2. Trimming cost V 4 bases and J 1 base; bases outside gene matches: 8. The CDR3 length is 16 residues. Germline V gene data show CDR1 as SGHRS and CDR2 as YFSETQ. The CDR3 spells CASSVVAGAVQETQYF. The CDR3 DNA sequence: TGCGCCAGCAGCGTTGTAGCGGGGGCCGTCCAAGAGACCCAGTACTTC.

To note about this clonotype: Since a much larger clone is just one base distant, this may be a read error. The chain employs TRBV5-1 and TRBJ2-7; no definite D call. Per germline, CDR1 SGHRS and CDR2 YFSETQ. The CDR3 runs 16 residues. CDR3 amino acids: CASSLTGGRSSCEQYF. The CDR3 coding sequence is TGCGCCAGCAGCTTGACCGGTGGCAGAAGCTCCTGCGAGCAGTACTTC.

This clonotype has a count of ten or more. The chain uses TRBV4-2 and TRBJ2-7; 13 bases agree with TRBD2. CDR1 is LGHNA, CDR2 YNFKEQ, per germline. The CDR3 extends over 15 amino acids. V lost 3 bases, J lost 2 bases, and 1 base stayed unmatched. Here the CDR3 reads CASSQGTSGAYEQYF. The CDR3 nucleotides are TGTGCCAGCAGCCAGGGGACTAGCGGGGCCTACGAGCAGTACTTC.

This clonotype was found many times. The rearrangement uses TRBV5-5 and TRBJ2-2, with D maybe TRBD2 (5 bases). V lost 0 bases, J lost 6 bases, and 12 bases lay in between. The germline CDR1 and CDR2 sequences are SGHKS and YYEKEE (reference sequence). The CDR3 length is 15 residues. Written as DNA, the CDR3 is TGTGCCAGCAGCTTGGTTCGGGGTAGGGCCGGGGAGCTGTTTTTT. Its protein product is CASSLVRGRAGELFF.

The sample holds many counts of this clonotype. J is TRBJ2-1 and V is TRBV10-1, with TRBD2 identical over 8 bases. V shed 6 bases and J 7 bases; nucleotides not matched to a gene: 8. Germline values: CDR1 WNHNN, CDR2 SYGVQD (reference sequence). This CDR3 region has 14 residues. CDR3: CASSLQREWNEQFF. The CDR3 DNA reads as TGCGCCAGCAGCCTACAGCGGGAGTGGAATGAGCAGTTCTTC.

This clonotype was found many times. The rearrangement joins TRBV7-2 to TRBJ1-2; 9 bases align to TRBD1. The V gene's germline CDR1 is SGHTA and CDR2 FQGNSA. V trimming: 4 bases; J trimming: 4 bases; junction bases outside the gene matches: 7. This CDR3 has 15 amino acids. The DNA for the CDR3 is TGTGCCAGCAGCTCAGGGGGACAGGGTCGCTATGGCTACACCTTC. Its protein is CASSSGGQGRYGYTF.

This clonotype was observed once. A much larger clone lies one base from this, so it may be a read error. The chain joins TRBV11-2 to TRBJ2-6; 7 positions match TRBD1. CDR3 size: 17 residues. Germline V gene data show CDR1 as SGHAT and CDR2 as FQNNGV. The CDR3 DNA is TGTGCCAGCAGCGCGCTCAGGGACAGCTCTGGGGCCGACGTCCTGACTTTC. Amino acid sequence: CASSALRDSSGADVLTF.

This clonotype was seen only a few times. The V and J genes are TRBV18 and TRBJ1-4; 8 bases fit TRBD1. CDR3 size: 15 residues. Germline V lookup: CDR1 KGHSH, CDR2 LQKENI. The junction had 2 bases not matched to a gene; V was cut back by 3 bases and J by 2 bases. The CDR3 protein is CASSPRGQTNEKLFF. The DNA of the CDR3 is TGTGCCAGCTCACCCAGGGGGCAGACTAATGAAAAACTGTTTTTT.